The 7 T cell receptor beta chains below come from one sample, sequenced in a study of OX40 agonist ivuxolimab in advanced cancers. Libraries were prepared by immunoSEQ multiplex PCR; TCRdb keeps only in-frame clonotypes and omits some of them. In the table there are about 98,000 clones, approximately 90% of which are singletons. Sequencing was performed on CD4+ or CD8+ T cells sorted from blood, taken in a trial of the OX40 agonist ivuxolimab. These receptors originate from an adult with an advanced solid tumor such as melanoma, head and neck, liver or kidney cancer.

V is TRBV7-3 and J is TRBJ1-1, with D possibly TRBD1 on 5 matching bases. With 6 bases removed from V and 3 bases from J, the gap between germline ends came to 14 bases. Germline V CDR1 and CDR2: SGHTA, FQGTGA. CDR3 size: 14 residues. The DNA for the CDR3 is TGTGCCAGCAGGTACCGGGAGACAGACACTGAAGCTTTCTTT. This codes for CASRYRETDTEAFF. The whole variable domain, remainder taken from reference TRBV7-3 and TRBJ1-1, is GAGVSQTPSNKVTEKGKYVELRCDPISGHTALYWYRQSLGQGPEFLIYFQGTGAADDSGLPNDRFFAVRPEGSVSTLKIQRTERGDSAVYLCASRYRETDTEAFFGQGTRLTVV.

The chain employs TRBV7-3 and TRBJ1-1, with no clear D. The CDR3 length is 14 residues. Germline-derived CDR1 and CDR2 are SGHTA and FQGTGA. V was cut by 5 bases and J by 5 bases, with 15 bases left in between. CDR3 protein: CASSQGGKETEAFF. CDR3 DNA sequence: TGTGCCAGCAGCCAAGGAGGTAAAGAGACTGAAGCTTTCTTT.

The rearrangement links TRBV14 to TRBJ2-7; 14 bases map to TRBD2. V trimming: 1 base; J trimming: 0 bases; junction bases outside the gene matches: 5. Germline V gene data show CDR1 as SGHDN and CDR2 as FVKESK. CDR3 length: 18 amino acids. This CDR3 is CASSQGGTSGGPSYEQYF. CDR3 DNA: TGTGCCAGCAGCCAAGGCGGGACTAGCGGGGGCCCCTCCTACGAGCAGTACTTC.

This chain uses TRBV6-1 with TRBJ1-5; the D gene is possibly TRBD1 (5 bases). CDR1 and CDR2 (germline): MNHNS, SASEGT. This CDR3 is 16 amino acids long. V shed 3 bases and J shed 1 base, with 13 bases lying between them. Here the CDR3 DNA reads TGTGCCAGCAGTGACACTCCGGGGCCGAGCAATCAGCCCCAGCATTTT. Its protein is CASSDTPGPSNQPQHF.

The rearrangement uses TRBV28 and TRBJ2-1; D is unresolved. V was cut by 10 bases and J by 3 bases, with 16 bases left in between. This CDR3 spans 14 amino acids. Germline values: CDR1 MDHEN, CDR2 SYDVKM. CDR3 in DNA: TGTGCCACCCTAAACCGGGTCGGCTACAATGAGCAGTTCTTC. Translation: CATLNRVGYNEQFF.

V gene TRBV14 combines with J gene TRBJ2-1; 7 bases map to TRBD2. The germline CDR1 and CDR2 sequences are SGHDN and FVKESK. The CDR3 loop spans 14 amino acids. J was trimmed by 7 bases and V by 4 bases; bases with no gene match: 7. The CDR3 nucleotides are TGTGCCAGCAGCCCCTGGGGGGGAGGGAATGAGCAGTTCTTC. Translated, it gives CASSPWGGGNEQFF.

The gene calls are TRBV6-5 and TRBJ1-3; 10 bases agree with TRBD1. The CDR3 has 16 residues. Germline CDR1 MNHEY, CDR2 SVGAGI. The V and J ends lost 2 bases and 2 bases, in that order; junction bases with no gene match: 3. CDR3 in DNA: TGTGCCAGCAGTTACCTCGGGACAGGGGCTGGAAACACCATATATTTT. Its translation is CASSYLGTGAGNTIYF.